Sequencing of this T cell receptor beta chain was carried out in a study of blood T cell repertoires in COVID-19. Study context: COVID-19 samples collected from the United States, Italy and Spain covered acute and convalescent phases. Sample material is recorded as cDNA or gDNA derived from T cells, B-cell-depleted T cells, or PBMCs.

In the original workflow: Estimation of nucleated cell counts was performed using reference gene primer amplification. TCRdb's table, derived via immunoSEQ multiplex PCR, lists solely in-frame clones and lacks some. V, J and clone size reflect that table, while D and trimming were determined from the DNA. The table has roughly 120,000 clones, around four fifths seen once; the top ten hold approximately 17%. This clone occurred once. CDR1 is MNHEY, CDR2 SVGAGI, per germline. The V and J ends lost 6 bases and 4 bases respectively, with 14 bases between them. There are 14 residues in the CDR3. The chain employs TRBV6-5 and TRBJ2-3, with D maybe TRBD1 (5 bases). Sequencing was done on a sample of peripheral blood. The source is a woman aged 55-69 years with acute or convalescent COVID-19. CDR3 loop: CASRGRVGPDTQYF. The CDR3, as DNA: TGTGCCAGCAGAGGCAGGGTTGGCCCAGATACGCAGTATTTT.